Listed here are 24 T cell receptor beta chains from one sample, sequenced in a study of blood T cell repertoires in COVID-19. Profiling relied on immunoSEQ multiplex PCR, and the TCRdb table lists in-frame clones only, not all of them. The sample comprises some 100,000 clones, about 89% of which are singletons, and around a tenth rests with the top ten. What was sequenced was peripheral blood. The source is a man over 45 with acute or convalescent COVID-19.

The chain links TRBV9 to TRBJ2-1; TRBD1 matches at 7 bases. This CDR3 is built from 15 residues. V shed 0 bases, J shed 3 bases, and the junction held 3 bases outside the gene matches. Per germline, CDR1 SGDLS and CDR2 YYNGEE. CDR3 sequence reads: CASSVEWDSYNEQFF. The CDR3 coding sequence is TGTGCCAGCAGCGTAGAATGGGACAGCTACAATGAGCAGTTCTTC.

The DNA for the CDR3 is TGTGCCAGCAGCCAAAGGCAGGAAAATGAAAAACTGTTTTTT. Amino acids: CASSQRQENEKLFF. The chain employs TRBV3-1 (or the pseudogene TRBV3-2) and TRBJ1-4; D is ambiguous. Germline V lookup: CDR1 LGHDT, CDR2 YNNKEL (reference sequence). The CDR3 is made up of 14 amino acids. Trimming removed 2 bases from V and 5 bases from J, with 9 bases in between.

The chain joins TRBV9 to TRBJ2-3; 8 positions match TRBD2. The V gene's germline CDR1 is SGDLS and CDR2 YYNGEE. The CDR3 has 15 amino acids. V was clipped by 0 bases and J by 3 bases; unmatched bases: 3. The CDR3 sequence: CASSVAAGGTDTQYF. The CDR3 DNA follows: TGTGCCAGCAGCGTAGCCGCGGGAGGTACAGATACGCAGTATTTT.

The chain recombines TRBV4-1 with TRBJ1-5; 7 bases line up with TRBD1. Trimming at V came to 1 base and at J to 4 bases, leaving 4 bases not matched to a gene. Germline V gives CDR1 MGHRA, CDR2 YSYEKL. The CDR3 spans 15 residues. The CDR3 is CASSQVGTENQPQHF. In DNA, the CDR3 is TGCGCCAGCAGCCAAGTCGGGACAGAGAATCAGCCCCAGCATTTT.

The chain has TRBV6-5 and TRBJ1-4; a weak D match, TRBD1 (6 bases). The CDR3 sequence is 14 residues long. Germline V lookup: CDR1 MNHEY, CDR2 SVGAGI. V lost 2 bases to trimming and J lost 8 bases, with 12 bases between them. CDR3 sequence: CASSYGGAQEKLFF. The CDR3 DNA is TGTGCCAGCAGTTACGGGGGGGCTCAGGAAAAACTGTTTTTT.

The chain carries TRBV24-1 and TRBJ1-2; D is unresolved. Trimming took off 7 bases at V and 5 bases at J, with 16 bases between the two ends. The CDR3 extends over 14 amino acids. Germline CDR1 and CDR2: KGHDR and SFDVKD. CDR3: CATSPGRAKYGYTF. In nucleotides, the CDR3 is TGTGCCACCAGCCCTGGGAGGGCAAAATATGGCTACACCTTC.

The chain's CDR3 is CASSYQAKSFF. Here the CDR3 DNA reads TGTGCCAGCAGTTACCAAGCTAAATCTTTCTTT. This chain links TRBV6-5 with TRBJ1-1, with D hard to call. V lost 2 bases to trimming and J lost 12 bases, with 10 bases between them. Germline V CDR1 and CDR2: MNHEY, SVGAGI. This CDR3 is built from 11 residues.

J is TRBJ1-6 and V is TRBV9, with D tentatively TRBD1 (6 bases). Trimming removed 3 bases at V and 9 bases at J, with 16 bases between. The CDR3 sequence is 15 residues long. The germline V gene has CDR1 SGDLS and CDR2 YYNGEE. The CDR3 DNA reads TGTGCCAGCAGCGCCCAAACAGGGAAATCTTCACCCCTCCACTTT. Its protein is CASSAQTGKSSPLHF.

The V call is TRBV6-5, the J call TRBJ2-7; D is perhaps TRBD2 (5 bases). Germline V CDR1 and CDR2: MNHEY, SVGAGI. CDR3 size: 15 residues. V gave up 0 bases and J gave up 5 bases, with 14 bases separating them. This chain's CDR3 is CASSYSFSGYNEQYF. In DNA form, the CDR3 reads TGTGCCAGCAGTTACTCCTTCAGCGGATATAACGAGCAGTACTTC.

Only one count was recorded for this clone. The chain couples TRBV6-5 to TRBJ2-1; D remains unclear. The V gene lost 3 bases and the J gene lost 6 bases, with 15 bases spanning the gap. The CDR3 sequence is 15 residues long. CDR1 is MNHEY and CDR2 is SVGAGI in the germline V gene. The CDR3 loop reads CASSYSRSLSNEQFF. CDR3 DNA: TGTGCCAGCAGTTATTCTAGAAGTTTGAGCAATGAGCAGTTCTTC.

The chain carries TRBV6-6 and TRBJ2-7, with 7 bases fitting TRBD1. Trimming took 5 bases from V and 4 from J; bases not matched to a gene: 11. The CDR3 totals 15 residues. The germline V gene encodes CDR1 MNHNY and CDR2 SVGAGI (reference sequence). For the CDR3, the DNA is TGTGCCAGCAGTCAACGGGACAGCCGGACATACGAGCAGTACTTC. Its protein is CASSQRDSRTYEQYF.

The rearrangement uses TRBV5-1 and TRBJ2-7; 10 bases agree with TRBD2. Per the germline V gene, CDR1 is SGHRS and CDR2 is YFSETQ. The CDR3 is 16 amino acids. V lost 0 bases, J lost 4 bases, and 7 bases stayed unmatched. Written as DNA, the CDR3 is TGCGCCAGCAGCTTGGGTGGGACTAGCGCTGGATACGAGCAGTACTTC. Residues: CASSLGGTSAGYEQYF.

This clone was found once. The chain uses TRBV19 and TRBJ2-4; TRBD2 is a possible D gene (6 bases). The CDR3 has 14 residues. Trimming shortened V by 3 bases and J by 13 bases, and 19 bases separated the two germline ends. CDR1 is LNHDA and CDR2 is SQIVND in the germline V gene (reference sequence). The CDR3 sequence is CASSIRALPGLQYF. The CDR3 bases are TGTGCCAGTAGTATTAGGGCCCTACCGGGACTCCAGTACTTC.

The chain has TRBV19 and TRBJ2-4, with 15 positions matching TRBD2. The V gene's germline CDR1 is LNHDA and CDR2 SQIVND (reference sequence). With 0 bases clipped from V and 3 bases from J, the junction kept 12 bases outside the gene matches. The CDR3 is 21 amino acids. In DNA form, the CDR3 reads TGTGCCAGTAGTATAGATAATCTTGGACTAGCGGGAGGGCCGGTCAAAAACATTCAGTACTTC. Its translation is CASSIDNLGLAGGPVKNIQYF.

This chain links TRBV20-1 with TRBJ1-1; no clear D. Trimming left V 6 bases short and J 0 bases short, with 5 bases between. The CDR3 contains 11 residues. Germline lookup yields CDR1 DFQATT and CDR2 SNEGSKA (reference sequence). The CDR3 here is CSARLNTEAFF. In nucleotides, the CDR3 is TGCAGTGCCAGGCTGAACACTGAAGCTTTCTTT.

This sequence joins TRBV5-4 and TRBJ2-2; 9 positions match TRBD1. The CDR3 totals 17 residues. Unmatched junction bases numbered 8, after V lost 0 bases and J lost 5 bases. Germline V gene sequence: CDR1 SGHNT, CDR2 YYREEE (reference sequence). CDR3 nucleotides: TGTGCCAGCAGCTTGGGGGACAGGGCATCGGGTACCGGGGAGCTGTTTTTT. This encodes CASSLGDRASGTGELFF.

This clone was observed a handful of times. The chain joins TRBV4-1 to TRBJ2-7, with 9 bases matching TRBD2. CDR3 length: 16 amino acids. V was pared by 0 bases and J by 3 bases, with 6 bases of the junction left unmatched. CDR1 and CDR2 (germline): MGHRA, YSYEKL. CDR3 sequence: CASSQEYSGRLYEQYF. The CDR3 DNA sequence: TGCGCCAGCAGCCAAGAATACAGCGGGAGGCTCTACGAGCAGTACTTC.

The V call is TRBV18, the J call TRBJ1-5; D remains ambiguous. The CDR3 runs 13 residues. CDR1 is KGHSH, CDR2 LQKENI, per germline. V gave up 6 bases and J gave up 5 bases, with 11 bases separating them. CDR3 loop: CASSRSLDQPQHF. CDR3 sequence (DNA): TGTGCCAGCTCTAGGAGCCTAGATCAGCCCCAGCATTTT.

The rearrangement joins TRBV19 to TRBJ2-1; a possible D gene is TRBD2 (6 bases). This CDR3 comprises 12 residues. Germline V gene lookup returns CDR1 LNHDA and CDR2 SQIVND (reference sequence). Trimming removed 2 bases at V and 11 bases at J, with 10 bases between. In DNA, the CDR3 is TGTGCCAGTAGTATAAGGAGGGATCAGCAGTTCTTC. Protein product: CASSIRRDQQFF. The whole variable domain, remainder taken from reference TRBV19 and TRBJ2-1, is DGGITQSPKYLFRKEGQNVTLSCEQNLNHDAMYWYRQDPGQGLRLIYYSQIVNDFQKGDIAEGYSVSREKKESFPLTVTSAQKNPTAFYLCASSIRRDQQFFGPGTRLTVL.

The chain combines TRBV5-8 with TRBJ2-1, with 7 bases identical to TRBD2. The CDR3 loop spans 14 amino acids. Germline V gives CDR1 SGHTS, CDR2 YDEGEE. The V and J ends lost 10 bases and 4 bases, in that order; junction bases with no gene match: 11. CDR3 in amino acids: CAGGGRATYNEQFF. As DNA, the CDR3 is TGTGCCGGAGGCGGGAGAGCAACTTACAATGAGCAGTTCTTC.

This clone came up once. The chain links TRBV7-2 to TRBJ2-3, with TRBD2 as a possible D gene (6 bases). Trimming cost V 6 bases and J 6 bases, with 13 bases left between them. Per the germline V gene, CDR1 is SGHTA and CDR2 is FQGNSA. The CDR3 loop spans 13 amino acids. The CDR3 reads CASSSGPIDTQYF. As DNA, the CDR3 is TGTGCCAGCAGTAGCGGTCCCATTGATACGCAGTATTTT. Full variable domain (missing parts from reference TRBV7-2 and TRBJ2-3): GAGVSQSPSNKVTEKGKDVELRCDPISGHTALYWYRQSLGQGLEFLIYFQGNSAPDKSGLPSDRFSAERTGGSVSTLTIQRTQQEDSAVYLCASSSGPIDTQYFGPGTRLTVL.

The chain combines TRBV27 with TRBJ2-7, with 7 bases fitting TRBD2. This CDR3 has 15 amino acids. The V gene's germline CDR1 is MNHEY and CDR2 SMNVEV (reference sequence). J gave up 6 bases and V 2 bases, and 10 bases lay outside the gene matches. The CDR3 reads CASSLVRTRVGEQYF. For the CDR3, the DNA is TGTGCCAGCAGTTTAGTCAGGACTAGAGTCGGCGAGCAGTACTTC.

V usage is TRBV5-1 and J usage is TRBJ2-3, with 8 bases matching TRBD1. CDR1 is SGHRS and CDR2 is YFSETQ in the germline V gene. The CDR3 length is 17 residues. Losses at the gene ends were 2 bases for V and 0 bases for J; bases not matched to a gene: 8. Here the CDR3 DNA reads TGCGCCAGCAGCTTATTGCAGGGGGCTTGGAGCACAGATACGCAGTATTTT. Translated: CASSLLQGAWSTDTQYF.

The V gene is TRBV2, the J gene TRBJ2-7; 7 nucleotides align to TRBD1. Losses at the gene ends were 4 bases for V and 5 bases for J; bases not matched to a gene: 5. The CDR3 loop spans 13 amino acids. Per germline, CDR1 SNHLY and CDR2 FYNNEI. CDR3 residues: CASSVKGAHEQYF. CDR3 DNA sequence: TGTGCCAGCAGTGTCAAGGGGGCCCACGAGCAGTACTTC.